A selection of T cell receptor beta chains follows, all from one sample in a study of blood T cell repertoires in COVID-19. Sequencing used immunoSEQ multiplex PCR; TCRdb keeps in-frame clones, though not all of them. Altogether about 230,000 clones are present, around nine tenths being singletons, with the ten largest covering less than 14%. Sequenced: PBMCs or T cells enriched from blood (not recorded which). Every receptor here comes from a man in his thirties or forties who had recovered from COVID-19. CDR3s include the opening cysteine and the closing phenylalanine or tryptophan.

V gene: TRBV7-3
CDR3 protein: CASSPRVLAGVPDTQYF

V gene: TRBV7-6
CDR3 protein: CASSLVLGGLSPLHF

V gene: TRBV6-5
CDR3 protein: CASKRVLGTGELFF

V gene: TRBV12-3/TRBV12-4
CDR3 protein: CASSQANEKLFF

V gene: TRBV5-5
CDR3 protein: CASSTGFSYEQYF

V gene: TRBV9
CDR3 protein: CASSHLSGSTDTQYF

V gene: TRBV18
CDR3 protein: CASSKGTGDGFF

V gene: TRBV7-2
CDR3 protein: CASSLGTSGGRTDTQYF

V gene: TRBV6-5
CDR3 protein: CASSYGQGAAYEQYF

V gene: TRBV3-1/TRBV3-2
CDR3 protein: CASSQEQVYGYTF

V gene: TRBV3-1/TRBV3-2
CDR3 protein: CASSQGGAAGGGSEQYF

V gene: TRBV7-9
CDR3 protein: CASSLVSLAGVSEQYF

V gene: TRBV25-1
CDR3 protein: CASSERGGQGRLFF

V gene: TRBV6-6
CDR3 protein: CASTASPGEQFF

V gene: TRBV25-1
CDR3 protein: CASSPRTSGNNEQFF

V gene: TRBV28
CDR3 protein: CASSSGGTSGANVLTF

V gene: TRBV28
CDR3 protein: CASRATGTGGLQSYTF

V gene: TRBV7-2
CDR3 protein: CASSLGFTRGASEQYF

V gene: TRBV3-1/TRBV3-2
CDR3 protein: CASSRSPSIGTGDPYEQYF

V gene: TRBV29-1
CDR3 protein: CSVVSGLNRYEQYF

V gene: TRBV21-1
CDR3 protein: CASSKSCKRLSYNEQFF

V gene: TRBV3-1/TRBV3-2
CDR3 protein: CASSQDLGGAFF

V gene: TRBV28
CDR3 protein: CATTRGRALGDYYEQYF

V gene: TRBV9
CDR3 protein: CASSPYRQTNYGYTF

V gene: TRBV28
CDR3 protein: CASQRTGVTEAFF

V gene: TRBV2
CDR3 protein: CASRTGQGFEQFF

V gene: TRBV11-1
CDR3 protein: CASSLGTAKETQYF

V gene: TRBV4-3
CDR3 protein: CASSQDVLAGSFHGYTF

V gene: TRBV27
CDR3 protein: CASSPWDIQETQYF

V gene: TRBV27
CDR3 protein: CAIEGVYEQYF

V gene: TRBV18
CDR3 protein: CASSPLVDHRDDGYTF

V gene: TRBV19
CDR3 protein: CASSRATTNEKLFF

V gene: TRBV4-1
CDR3 protein: CASSQGIGGGTGELFF

V gene: TRBV5-1
CDR3 protein: CASSLAPQGLSEAFF

V gene: TRBV5-8
CDR3 protein: CASSLGEVAHGYTF

V gene: TRBV28
CDR3 protein: CASSSPSGGAYEQYF

V gene: TRBV28
CDR3 protein: CASSPETRGSYTF

V gene: TRBV14
CDR3 protein: CASSYWSGVSPLHF

V gene: TRBV6-5
CDR3 protein: CASSVTSGGDTQYF

V gene: TRBV4-1
CDR3 protein: CASSQEMAGTYEQYF

V gene: TRBV18
CDR3 protein: CASSPVTIGNTIYF

V gene: TRBV12-5
CDR3 protein: CASGLTRQGFTEAFF

V gene: TRBV3-1/TRBV3-2
CDR3 protein: CASSQVVFTGELFF

V gene: TRBV28
CDR3 protein: CASSLGTPYEQYF